What follows is one T cell receptor (beta chain) and its context. The source of the sample is a study of blood T cell repertoires in COVID-19. Per the original data handling: Estimation of nucleated cell counts relied on the amplification of reference gene primers. TCRdb keeps only in-frame clones here, not all; method: immunoSEQ multiplex PCR. V and J calls and clone size follow that table, whereas D and trimming were derived from the DNA. The profile shows hundreds of thousands of clones, around 91% of them singletons. The sample comprised peripheral blood. The TCR was taken from an older woman with acute or convalescent COVID-19.

CDR3 in amino acids: CASSLRLAGAADTQYF. The CDR3 DNA follows: TGTGCCAGCAGCTTGCGACTAGCGGGAGCGGCAGATACGCAGTATTTT. V is TRBV11-2 and J is TRBJ2-3, with 12 bases fitting TRBD2. The CDR3 has 16 amino acids. Germline V lookup: CDR1 SGHAT, CDR2 FQNNGV. V lost 3 bases, J lost 4 bases, and 5 bases stayed unmatched. Using reference TRBV11-2 and TRBJ2-3 for the parts outside the CDR3, the full variable domain is EAGVAQSPRYKIIEKRQSVAFWCNPISGHATLYWYQQILGQGPKLLIQFQNNGVVDDSQLPKDRFSAERLKGVDSTLKIQPAKLEDSAVYLCASSLRLAGAADTQYFGPGTRLTVL.